What follows is one T cell receptor beta chain and its context. Antigen: not known. Sequencing was performed with immunoSEQ multiplex PCR; in TCRdb, only in-frame clones are kept and a portion is missing. Among some 600,000 clones listed, roughly 96% were seen once. This CDR3 is built from 16 residues. CDR1 SGDLS and CDR2 YYNGEE come from the germline V gene. V gave up 0 bases and J gave up 3 bases; unmatched junction bases: 5. Naive CD8 populations comprised CD45RO-negative cells positively selected for CCR7, excluding terminally differentiated effector memory CD45RA+ cells. This entry is derived from a study of shared clonotypes between healthy human individuals. Study observations and caveats: Against clonotypes common to all four donors, non-shared ones had lower generation probabilities.

Sequencing was done on a sample of naive CD8+ T cells sorted from blood. This sequence joins TRBV9 and TRBJ2-3, with TRBD2 identical over 9 bases. The clonotype was recovered from a woman in her twenties or thirties in good health. The CDR3 here is CASSVEGSGRTDTQYF. CDR3 DNA sequence: TGTGCCAGCAGCGTAGAAGGTAGCGGGAGAACAGATACGCAGTATTTT.